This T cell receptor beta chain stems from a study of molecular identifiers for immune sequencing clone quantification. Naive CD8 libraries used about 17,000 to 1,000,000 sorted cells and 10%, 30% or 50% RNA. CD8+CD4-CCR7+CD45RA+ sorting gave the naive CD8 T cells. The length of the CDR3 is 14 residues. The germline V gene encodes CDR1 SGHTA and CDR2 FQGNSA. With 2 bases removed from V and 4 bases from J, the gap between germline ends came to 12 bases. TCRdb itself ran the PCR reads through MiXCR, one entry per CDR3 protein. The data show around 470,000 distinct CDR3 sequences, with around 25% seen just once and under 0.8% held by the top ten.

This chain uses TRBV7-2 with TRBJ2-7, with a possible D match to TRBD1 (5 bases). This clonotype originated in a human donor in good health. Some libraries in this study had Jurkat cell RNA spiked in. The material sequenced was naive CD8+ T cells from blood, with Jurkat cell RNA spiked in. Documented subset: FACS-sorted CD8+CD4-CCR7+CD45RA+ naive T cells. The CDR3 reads CASSLTTDTYEQYF. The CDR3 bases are TGTGCCAGCAGCTTAACGACAGATACGTACGAGCAGTACTTC.